This is a list of T cell receptor beta chains from one sample in a study of T cells in Graves' hyperthyroidism and ophthalmopathy. TCRdb redid the calling of the multiplex PCR reads with MiXCR, one entry per CDR3 protein. This sample has roughly 300,000 distinct CDR3 sequences, with around 20% found just once. Sequences were obtained from blood. All receptors come from a woman between 45 and 60 years old with Graves' hyperthyroidism. The CDR3 runs from the conserved cysteine through the conserved F or W. Fields, in order: D gene, clone size, J gene, V gene, CDR3 protein, CDR3 DNA. D genes are given only for firm matches. Part of the rows lack a size; the others show once, few, many or a class for expanded clones.

TRBD2 | NA | TRBJ2-6 | TRBV20-1 | CSARTRLAGASGANVLTF | TGCAGTGCTAGGACCAGACTAGCGGGGGCCTCTGGGGCCAACGTCCTGACTTTC
NA | NA | TRBJ2-2 | TRBV6-2/TRBV6-3 | CASSVQGTNTGELFF | TGTGCCAGCAGTGTCCAGGGGACGAACACCGGGGAGCTGTTTTTT
NA | many | TRBJ1-1 | TRBV7-3 | CASSLGGQNTEAFF | TGTGCCAGCAGCTTGGGCGGTCAAAACACTGAAGCTTTCTTT
NA | NA | TRBJ2-2 | TRBV19 | CASSIMKTGRYGELFF | TGTGCCAGTAGTATCATGAAGACAGGGAGGTACGGGGAGCTGTTTTTT
TRBD2 | NA | TRBJ2-1 | TRBV7-9 | CASSQGTSGGSYNEQFF | TGTGCCAGCAGCCAAGGGACTAGCGGGGGCTCCTACAATGAGCAGTTCTTC
NA | NA | TRBJ2-5 | TRBV3-1 | CASSFRTGETQYF | TGTGCCAGCAGCTTTCGGACCGGGGAGACCCAGTACTTC
TRBD2 | many | TRBJ2-3 | TRBV7-9 | CASSPSGRADTQYF | TGTGCCAGCAGCCCGAGCGGGAGAGCAGATACGCAGTATTTT
NA | few | TRBJ2-7 | TRBV12-3/TRBV12-4 | CASSLRGYEQCF | TGTGCCAGCAGCCTTAGGGGATACGAGCAGTGCTTC
NA | many | TRBJ2-7 | TRBV28 | CASTKPGGGYYEQYF | TGTGCCAGCACTAAACCGGGCGGAGGCTACTACGAGCAGTACTTC
NA | few | TRBJ1-1 | TRBV29-1 | CSAGLKDTEAFF | TGCAGCGCGGGCCTTAAGGACACTGAAGCTTTCTTT
NA | few | TRBJ2-5 | TRBV19 | CASSPRGASAGAETQYF | TGTGCCAGTAGCCCCCGTGGGGCTAGCGCCGGAGCGGAGACCCAGTACTTC